The 5 T cell receptor beta chains presented below share a single source sample, sequenced in a study of cytomegalovirus exposure and HLA in healthy donors. A multiplex PCR was run with 60 Vbeta primers and 13 Jbeta primers. The method was immunoSEQ multiplex PCR; TCRdb's version includes in-frame clones alone and lacks a portion of them. Here the sample spans around 85,000 clones, roughly 75% being singletons. The sample was PBMCs. The receptors derive from a man aged 25-45 years in good health and CMV-seronegative.

This chain links TRBV29-1 with TRBJ1-5, with D unresolved. V shed 4 bases and J shed 3 bases, with 7 bases lying between them. Germline CDR1 and CDR2: SQVTM and ANQGSEA. The CDR3 is 12 residues long. The CDR3 DNA follows: TGCAGCGTTGGGGCAGCCAATCAGCCCCAGCATTTT. Its protein product is CSVGAANQPQHF.

V gene TRBV7-3 combines with J gene TRBJ2-5; D possibly corresponds to TRBD1 (5 bases). Germline V gene lookup returns CDR1 SGHTA and CDR2 FQGTGA. V shed 2 bases and J shed 2 bases, with 9 bases lying between them. CDR3 length equals 14 residues. DNA for the CDR3: TGTGCCAGCAGCTTAGGCAGGGCTCAAGAGACCCAGTACTTC. It is translated as CASSLGRAQETQYF.

This clone has a single count. The sample has other DNA sequences that encode this CDR3 too. The chain joins TRBV5-1 to TRBJ1-3; maybe TRBD1 (6 bases). The CDR3 contains 14 residues. Germline V gene sequence: CDR1 SGHRS, CDR2 YFSETQ. V lost 4 bases and J 0 bases, leaving 8 bases between the germline ends. This CDR3 reads CASSLDSSGNTIYF. The CDR3 DNA sequence: TGCGCCAGCAGCCTGGACAGCTCTGGAAACACCATATATTTT. Combining the CDR3 with reference TRBV5-1 and TRBJ1-3 gives the whole variable domain KAGVTQTPRYLIKTRGQQVTLSCSPISGHRSVSWYQQTPGQGLQFLFEYFSETQRNKGNFPGRFSGRQFSNSRSEMNVSTLELGDSALYLCASSLDSSGNTIYFGEGSWLTVV.

This clone was seen a single time. The V and J genes are TRBV4-3 and TRBJ2-7, with TRBD1 identical over 7 bases. With 1 base clipped from V and 4 bases from J, the junction kept 10 bases outside the gene matches. The CDR3 has 16 amino acids. The germline CDR1 and CDR2 sequences are LGHNA and YSLEER. CDR3 in amino acids: CASSQGDIQGVYEQYF. CDR3 sequence (DNA): TGCGCCAGCAGCCAAGGGGACATCCAGGGGGTTTACGAGCAGTACTTC.

The chain combines TRBV2 with TRBJ1-1; 7 bases fit TRBD1. The CDR3 length is 14 residues. Germline V lookup: CDR1 SNHLY, CDR2 FYNNEI. V lost 6 bases to trimming and J lost 4 bases; unmatched junction nucleotides: 8. The CDR3 spells CASRNRQGVTEAFF. The CDR3, as DNA: TGTGCCAGCAGGAATCGACAGGGAGTCACTGAAGCTTTCTTT.